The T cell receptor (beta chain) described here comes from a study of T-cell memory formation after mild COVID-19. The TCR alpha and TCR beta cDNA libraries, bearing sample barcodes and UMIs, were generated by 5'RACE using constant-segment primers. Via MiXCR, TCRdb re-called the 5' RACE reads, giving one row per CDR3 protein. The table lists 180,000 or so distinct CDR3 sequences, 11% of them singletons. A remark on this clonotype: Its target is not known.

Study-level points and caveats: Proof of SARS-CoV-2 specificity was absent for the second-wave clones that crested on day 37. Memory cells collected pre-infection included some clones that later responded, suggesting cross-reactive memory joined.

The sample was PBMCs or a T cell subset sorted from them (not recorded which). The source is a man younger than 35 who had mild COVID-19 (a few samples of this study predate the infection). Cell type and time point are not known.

The CDR3, as DNA: TGCGCCAGCAATCCCAGGGGAGATCCCAATGAGCAGTTCTTC. Residues: CASNPRGDPNEQFF. V gene TRBV5-1 combines with J gene TRBJ2-1; tentative D call: TRBD1 (6 bases). The germline gives CDR1 SGHRS, CDR2 YFSETQ. The CDR3 totals 14 residues. V dropped 6 bases and J dropped 6 bases, with 16 bases sitting between them.